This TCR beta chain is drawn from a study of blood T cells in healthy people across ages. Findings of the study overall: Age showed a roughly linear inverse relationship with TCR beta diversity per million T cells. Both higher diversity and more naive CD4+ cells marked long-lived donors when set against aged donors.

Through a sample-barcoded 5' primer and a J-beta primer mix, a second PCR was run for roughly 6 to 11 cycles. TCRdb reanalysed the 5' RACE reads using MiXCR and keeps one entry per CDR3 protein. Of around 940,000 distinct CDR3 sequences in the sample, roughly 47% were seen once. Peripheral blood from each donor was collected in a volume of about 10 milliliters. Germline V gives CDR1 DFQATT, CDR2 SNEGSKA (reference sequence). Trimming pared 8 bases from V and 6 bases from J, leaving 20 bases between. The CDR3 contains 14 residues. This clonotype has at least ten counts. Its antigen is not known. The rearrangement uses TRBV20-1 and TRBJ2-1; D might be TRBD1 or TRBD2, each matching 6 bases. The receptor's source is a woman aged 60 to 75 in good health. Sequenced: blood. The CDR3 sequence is CSPQTAGEANEQFF. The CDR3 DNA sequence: TGCAGTCCACAAACGGCAGGGGAGGCCAATGAGCAGTTCTTC.